These 14 T cell receptor beta chains came from one sample sequenced in a study of tumor and adjacent non-tumor tissue in lung cancer. The template was RNA from unsorted bulk tissue. The library came from three nested PCR rounds adapted from ARM-PCR protocols. In TCRdb, the multiplex PCR reads were re-called with MiXCR into one record per CDR3 protein. Here the sample spans over 130,000 distinct CDR3 sequences, roughly 66% being singletons. Material: lung tumor tissue. The receptors originated from a man aged 55 to 70 with small cell lung cancer.

The chain links TRBV5-1 to TRBJ2-1; no firm D call. There are 14 residues in the CDR3. V shed 1 base and J shed 2 bases, with 7 bases lying between them. In germline, CDR1 is SGHRS, CDR2 YFSETQ. CDR3: CASSLSTTYNEQFF. The CDR3, as DNA: TGCGCCAGCAGCTTGTCCACTACCTACAATGAGCAGTTCTTC.

About this clonotype itself: This may come from a read error, since a much larger clone is one base off. The chain has TRBV29-1 and TRBJ2-7; 7 positions agree with TRBD1. Germline lookup yields CDR1 SQVTM and CDR2 ANQGSEA. This CDR3 has 13 residues. The CDR3 DNA sequence: TGCAGCGTTAATATGGACAGGTCCTACGGGCAGTACGTC. As protein: CSVNMDRSYGQYV.

As regards this clonotype: A single base separates this from a much larger clone, so it may be a read error. The chain combines TRBV6-5 with TRBJ2-5; D is unclear. Germline assignment: CDR1 MNHEY and CDR2 SVGAGI. The CDR3 runs to 14 residues. This CDR3 is CTSSYSMAWETQYF. The DNA of the CDR3 is TGTACCAGCAGTTACTCGATGGCATGGGAGACCCAGTACTTC.

The rearrangement links TRBV6-6 to TRBJ2-1; 10 bases are a match to TRBD2. This CDR3 is built from 15 residues. Germline CDR1 is MNHNY and CDR2 is SVGAGI (reference sequence). V was clipped by 6 bases and J by 6 bases; unmatched bases: 8. The CDR3 sequence is CASRPGLARINEQFF. CDR3 DNA: TGTGCCAGCAGACCGGGACTAGCGAGAATCAATGAGCAGTTCTTC.

A remark on this clonotype: Without the conserved terminal phenylalanine or tryptophan, this CDR3 likely stems from a read error. The rearrangement joins TRBV20-1 to TRBJ1-1, with D possibly TRBD1 on 5 matching bases. CDR3 length equals 13 residues. Germline CDR1 and CDR2: DFQATT and SNEGSKA (reference sequence). V lost 3 bases, J lost 11 bases, and 19 bases lay in between. CDR3 region: CSASPGHGANAFI. In DNA form, the CDR3 reads TGCAGTGCTAGCCCCGGACATGGGGCTAACGCTTTCATT.

This rearrangement joins TRBV20-1 to TRBJ2-4; D unclear. The CDR3 totals 13 residues. Trimming took 5 bases from V and 9 from J, leaving 17 bases between them. CDR1 DFQATT and CDR2 SNEGSKA come from the germline V gene (reference sequence). The CDR3 loop reads CSAVSHGMSIQYF. CDR3 in DNA: TGCAGTGCTGTATCACATGGGATGAGCATTCAGTACTTC.

As concerns this clonotype: The CDR3 does not close with the conserved phenylalanine or tryptophan, likely indicating a read error. The chain couples TRBV10-1 to TRBJ2-1; D unresolved. Looked up from germline, CDR1 is WNHNN and CDR2 is SYGVQD (reference sequence). The CDR3 spans 15 residues. In nucleotides, the CDR3 is TGCGCGAGCAGTGAGTCAACCCGGAGCTACAATGAGCAGTTCATC. This sequence encodes CASSESTRSYNEQFI.

A word on this clonotype: A read error may account for a junction end that differs from germline. The chain has TRBV20-1 and TRBJ2-3; maybe TRBD2 (5 bases). CDR3 size: 13 residues. Germline assignment: CDR1 DFQATT and CDR2 SNEGSKA (reference sequence). DNA for the CDR3: TGCAGTGTTAGAACTACGGGGAGTTATACGCAGTATTTT. Translation gives CSVRTTGSYTQYF.

The chain employs TRBV20-1 and TRBJ2-7; D gene uncertain. Germline CDR1 and CDR2: DFQATT and SNEGSKA (reference sequence). Trimming shortened V by 7 bases and J by 2 bases, and 12 bases separated the two germline ends. The CDR3 sequence is 12 residues long. The DNA for the CDR3 is TGCAGTGTTAGTAGCAGGACCTACGAGCAGTACTTC. Translation: CSVSSRTYEQYF.

Details on this clonotype: This may arise from a read error, as a much more abundant clone is one base away. The V call is TRBV20-1, the J call TRBJ1-2; 9 bases are shared with TRBD1. The CDR3 loop spans 13 amino acids. The germline CDR1 and CDR2 sequences are DFQATT and SNEGSKA (reference sequence). V trimming: 6 bases; J trimming: 4 bases; junction bases outside the gene matches: 6. The CDR3 DNA reads as TGCAGTGCCGGCGGACAGGGGAGCTATGGCTACACCTTC. It is translated as CSAGGQGSYGYTF.

Regarding this clonotype: A clone one base away is much larger, so this may be a read error. The chain is built from TRBV12-3 or TRBV12-4 and TRBJ1-1, with D unclear. This CDR3 region has 14 residues. The V and J ends lost 1 base and 7 bases respectively, with 13 bases between them. The CDR3 DNA reads as TGTGCCAGCAGTTTAGGCACGCGAGGGAATGAAGCTTTCTTT. Amino acid sequence: CASSLGTRGNEAFF.

Worth noting for this clonotype: Since no conserved phenylalanine or tryptophan closes the CDR3, a read error is the likely cause. J is TRBJ1-1 and V is TRBV20-1, with D possibly matching TRBD1 (6 bases). The length of the CDR3 is 12 residues. Germline CDR1 reads DFQATT; CDR2 reads SNEGSKA (reference sequence). The DNA for the CDR3 is TGCAATGCTAGTCAGGGGCCGGGTGAAGCTTTCTTG. Protein: CNASQGPGEAFL.

In its sample, this clonotype was seen a few times. This chain uses TRBV25-1 with TRBJ2-5, with D possibly matching TRBD2 (6 bases). V was cut by 3 bases and J by 4 bases, with 6 bases left in between. The CDR3 is made up of 12 amino acids. Germline V CDR1 and CDR2: MGHDK, SYGVNS. The CDR3 protein is CASSEGGETQYF. DNA for the CDR3: TGTGCCAGCAGTGAGGGGGGAGAGACCCAGTACTTC.

The chain links TRBV12-5 to TRBJ2-4; no clear D. The CDR3 extends over 13 amino acids. CDR1 LGHNT and CDR2 FRNRAP come from the germline V gene. Trimming cost V 2 bases and J 6 bases, with 8 bases left between them. The CDR3 reads CASGLIGRNIQYF. CDR3 DNA: TGTGCTAGTGGTTTGATCGGCAGAAACATTCAGTACTTC. Using reference TRBV12-5 and TRBJ2-4 for the parts outside the CDR3, the full variable domain is DARVTQTPRHKVTEMGQEVTMRCQPILGHNTVFWYRQTMMQGLELLAYFRNRAPLDDSGMPKDRFSAEMPDATLATLKIQPSEPRDSAVYFCASGLIGRNIQYFGAGTRLSVL.